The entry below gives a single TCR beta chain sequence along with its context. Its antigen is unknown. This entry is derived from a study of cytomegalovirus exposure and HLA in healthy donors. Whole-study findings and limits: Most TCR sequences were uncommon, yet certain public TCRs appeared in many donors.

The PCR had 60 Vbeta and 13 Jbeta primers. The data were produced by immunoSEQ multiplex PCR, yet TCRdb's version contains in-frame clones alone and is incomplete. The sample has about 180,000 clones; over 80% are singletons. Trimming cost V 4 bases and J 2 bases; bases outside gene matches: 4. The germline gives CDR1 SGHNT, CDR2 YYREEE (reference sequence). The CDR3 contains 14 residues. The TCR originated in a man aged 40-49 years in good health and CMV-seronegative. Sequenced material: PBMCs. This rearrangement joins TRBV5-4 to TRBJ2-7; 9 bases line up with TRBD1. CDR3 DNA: TGTGCCAGCAGCCGGACAGGGGTTCCCTACGAGCAGTACTTC. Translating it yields CASSRTGVPYEQYF.